This T cell receptor (beta chain) stems from a study of T cell repertoires in cytomegalovirus infection. Study context: Well-studied HLA-B-restricted CMV epitopes were used in the study alongside recently identified HLA-C-restricted ones. Public TCR beta signatures were indicative of both CMV infection and a matching HLA type.

Overall study findings and caveats: Ex vivo, HLA-C-restricted CMV-specific TCR beta clonotypes prevailed over the rest of the response. Pooled public TCR beta family frequency picked out CMV carriers with the relevant HLA.

The CDR3 is 15 residues long. Germline V gene sequence: CDR1 SGHTA, CDR2 FQGNSA. Trimming removed 4 bases at V and 2 bases at J, with 12 bases between. TCRdb reprocessed the reads via MiXCR and lists one record per CDR3 protein. The sample lists 450,000 to 600,000 distinct CDR3 sequences; around 30% were seen once. Points on this clonotype: Its target is not known.

The rearrangement joins TRBV7-2 to TRBJ1-5, with D possibly TRBD1 on 5 matching bases. Sequenced material: cultured PBMCs, taken from culture after CMV antigen stimulation. The TCR sequence derives from a human donor in good health (CMV status not recorded). Some clones in this sample may be carry-over from other donors' samples. CDR3 amino acids: CASSSAGLGNQPQHF. The CDR3 region has the DNA TGTGCCAGCAGCTCAGCAGGGTTGGGCAATCAGCCCCAGCATTTT.